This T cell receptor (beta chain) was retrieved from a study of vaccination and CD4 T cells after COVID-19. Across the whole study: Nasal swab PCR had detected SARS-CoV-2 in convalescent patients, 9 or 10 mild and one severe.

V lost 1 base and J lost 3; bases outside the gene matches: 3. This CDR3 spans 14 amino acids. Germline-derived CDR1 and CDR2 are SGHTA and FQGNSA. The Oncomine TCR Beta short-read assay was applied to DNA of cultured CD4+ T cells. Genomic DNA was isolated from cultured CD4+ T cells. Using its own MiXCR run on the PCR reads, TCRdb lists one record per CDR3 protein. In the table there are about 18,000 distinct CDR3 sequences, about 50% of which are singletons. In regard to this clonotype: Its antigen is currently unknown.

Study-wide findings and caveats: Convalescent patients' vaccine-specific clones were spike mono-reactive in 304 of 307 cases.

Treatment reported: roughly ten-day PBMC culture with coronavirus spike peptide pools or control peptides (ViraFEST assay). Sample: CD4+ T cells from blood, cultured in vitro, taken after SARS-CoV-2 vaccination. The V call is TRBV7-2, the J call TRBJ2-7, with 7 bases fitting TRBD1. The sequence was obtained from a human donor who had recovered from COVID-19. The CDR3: CASSLDDRVYEQYF. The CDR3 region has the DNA TGTGCCAGCAGCTTAGACGACAGGGTCTACGAGCAGTACTTC. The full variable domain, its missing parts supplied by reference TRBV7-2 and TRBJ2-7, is GAGVSQSPSNKVTEKGKDVELRCDPISGHTALYWYRQSLGQGLEFLIYFQGNSAPDKSGLPSDRFSAERTGGSVSTLTIQRTQQEDSAVYLCASSLDDRVYEQYFGPGTRLTVT.